The sequence of this T cell receptor (beta chain) was determined in a study of T cell responses to AZD1222 COVID-19 vaccine. Overall study findings and caveats: Nearly half of the spike-specific TCRs reportedly recognize variant regions that carry no mutations.

V lost 4 bases to trimming and J lost 2 bases, with 3 bases between them. The CDR3 spans 12 residues. Germline loops: CDR1 LNHDA, CDR2 SQIVND (reference sequence). Some clones are missing from TCRdb's copy, which holds only in-frame ones; the method was immunoSEQ multiplex PCR. The profile shows some 150,000 clones, just over 90% of them singletons. As to this clone: Its target is not known.

The V and J genes are TRBV19 and TRBJ1-5; D gene unclear. The material sequenced was peripheral blood, taken on day 0 of AZD1222 vaccination. The sequence was obtained from an adult in good health. CDR3 sequence: CASSTGNQPQHF. For the CDR3, the DNA is TGTGCCAGTAGTACTGGCAATCAGCCCCAGCATTTT.